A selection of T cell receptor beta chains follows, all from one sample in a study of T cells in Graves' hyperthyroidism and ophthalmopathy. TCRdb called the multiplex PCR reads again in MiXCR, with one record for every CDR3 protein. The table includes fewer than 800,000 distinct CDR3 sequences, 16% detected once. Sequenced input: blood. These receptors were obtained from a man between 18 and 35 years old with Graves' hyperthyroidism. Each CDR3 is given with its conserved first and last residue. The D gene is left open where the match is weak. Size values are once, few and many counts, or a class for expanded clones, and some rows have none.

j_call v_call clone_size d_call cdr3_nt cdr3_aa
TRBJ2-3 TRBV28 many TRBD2 TGTGCCACCAGAGGGCGGGAGGGCCAAGATACGCAGTATTTT CATRGREGQDTQYF
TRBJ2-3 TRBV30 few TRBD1 TGTGCCTGGAGACCACTCGACAGGGGGGGGGCAGATACGCAGTATTTT CAWRPLDRGGADTQYF
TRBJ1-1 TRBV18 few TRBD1 TGTGCCAGCTCACCAATCCAGGGGGCAGACACTGAAGCTTTCTTT CASSPIQGADTEAFF
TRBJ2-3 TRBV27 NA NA TGTGCCAGCAGTTTAAGGAAGTTCCCAAACACAGATACGCAGTATTTT CASSLRKFPNTDTQYF
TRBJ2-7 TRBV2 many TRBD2 TGTGCCAGCAGTTTAGCGGGAGGGCCGTCGGGCGAGCAGTACTTC CASSLAGGPSGEQYF
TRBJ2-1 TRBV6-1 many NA TGTGCCAGCGAGGCCGGGAGCCACAATGAGCAGTTCTTC CASEAGSHNEQFF
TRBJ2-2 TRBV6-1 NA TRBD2 TGTGCCAGGAGAACTAAGACTAGCGGGATTTGGGCCGGGGAGCTGTTTTTT CARRTKTSGIWAGELFF
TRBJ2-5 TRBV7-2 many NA TGTGCCAGCAGCTTAGGAGGGAGAAAGGAGACCCAGTACTTC CASSLGGRKETQYF
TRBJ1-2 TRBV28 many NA TGTGCCAGCAGTCCCCTGAACGGGTATCTTGGCTACACCTTC CASSPLNGYLGYTF
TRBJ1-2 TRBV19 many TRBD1 TGTGCCAGTAGTGCCACAGGGGCCTATGGCTACACCTTC CASSATGAYGYTF
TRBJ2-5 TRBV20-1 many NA TGCAGTGCTAGAGAACAGGGCCCATTGGGGACCCAGTACTTC CSAREQGPLGTQYF
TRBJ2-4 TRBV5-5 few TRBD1 TGTGCCAGCAGCCGGGGACAGCTTTGGTACTTC CASSRGQLWYF
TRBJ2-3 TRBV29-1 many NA TGCAGCGTTGAGGCGGGGCTAGCCACAGATACGCAGTATTTT CSVEAGLATDTQYF
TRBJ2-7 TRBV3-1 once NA TGTGCCAGCAGCCAAGAAAGGATCGGGCAGAGTTTCTACGAGCAGTACTTC CASSQERIGQSFYEQYF
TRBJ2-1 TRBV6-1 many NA TGTGCCAGCAGTTCGCGGAGTAGCCGTGATGAGCAGTTCTTC CASSSRSSRDEQFF
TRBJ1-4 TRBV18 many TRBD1 TGTGCCAGCTCCGGGACAGCAACTAATGAAAAACTGTTTTTT CASSGTATNEKLFF
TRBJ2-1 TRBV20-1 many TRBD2 TGCAGTGCTAGTAGGACTAGCGGGAGAAATGAGCAGTTCTTC CSASRTSGRNEQFF
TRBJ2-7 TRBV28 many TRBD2 TGTGCCAGCAGTTTACCTAGCGGCAGCTCCTACGAGCAGTACTTC CASSLPSGSSYEQYF
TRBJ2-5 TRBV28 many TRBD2 TGTGCCAGCAGTTCCCCTAGCGGGAGGAAGGAGACCCAGTACTTC CASSSPSGRKETQYF
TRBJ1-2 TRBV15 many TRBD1 TGTGCCACCAGCAGAGGTGGACAGGAGAAGCCTAACTATGGCTACACCTTC CATSRGGQEKPNYGYTF
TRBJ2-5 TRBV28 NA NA TGTGCCAGCCGGGGACGGGAGACCCAGTACTTC CASRGRETQYF
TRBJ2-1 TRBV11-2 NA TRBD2 TGTGCCAGCAGCCCAGTGGGAGGGCGGGGATACAATAAGCAGTTCTTC CASSPVGGRGYNKQFF
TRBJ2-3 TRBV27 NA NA TGTGCCAGCAGCCCGACAGAAGTCACAGATACGCAGTATTTT CASSPTEVTDTQYF
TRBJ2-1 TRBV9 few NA TGTGCCAGCAGCAGGACAGTAAACAATGAGCAGTTCTTC CASSRTVNNEQFF
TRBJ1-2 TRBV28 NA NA TGTGCCAGCAGTTTATGGGGGGGCGTCCGTGATGGCTACACCTTC CASSLWGGVRDGYTF
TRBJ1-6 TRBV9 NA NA TGTGCCAGCAGCGTAGTGGGGCGTAATTCACCCCTCCACTTT CASSVVGRNSPLHF
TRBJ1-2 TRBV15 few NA TGTGCCACCAGCAGAGAAAGAGACGGATATGGCTACACCTTC CATSRERDGYGYTF
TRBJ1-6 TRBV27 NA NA TGTGCCAGCAGTTTATCCCTCCGAGGCTCGCCCCTCCACTTT CASSLSLRGSPLHF
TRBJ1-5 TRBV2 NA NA TGTGCCAGCAGTGCGGACATGGGTACTCAGCCCCAGCATTTT CASSADMGTQPQHF
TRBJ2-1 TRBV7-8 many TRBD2 TGTGCCAGCAGCCCTCCGGGACTAGCGACCTACAATGAGCAGTTCTTC CASSPPGLATYNEQFF
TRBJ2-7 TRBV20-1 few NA TGCAGTGCCAGTCCGGGACGGTCTGATGGGCAGTACTTC CSASPGRSDGQYF
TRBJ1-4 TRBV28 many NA TGTGCCAGCAGTTTACAGCTAAATGAAAAACTGTTTTTT CASSLQLNEKLFF
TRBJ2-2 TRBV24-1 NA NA TGTGCCACCAGTGATTCGAGGCGAAGCAGGGCCGGGGAGCTGTTTTTT CATSDSRRSRAGELFF
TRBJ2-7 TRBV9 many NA TGTGCCAGCAGCGTAGGGGGTGACGGGGCCATGTACTTC CASSVGGDGAMYF
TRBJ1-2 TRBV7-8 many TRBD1 TGTGCCAGCAGCTTAGGAGCAGGGGGCGGAGTTGGCTACACCTTC CASSLGAGGGVGYTF
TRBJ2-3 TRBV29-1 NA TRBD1 TGCAGCGTTGAAACTTTCCGGGACAGGGCTGGGATAGATACGCAGTATTTT CSVETFRDRAGIDTQYF
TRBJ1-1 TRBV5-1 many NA TGCGCCAGCAGACACGACAGGCGGAACACTGAAGCTTTCTTT CASRHDRRNTEAFF
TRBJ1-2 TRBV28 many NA TGTGCCAGCAGTTTAACGGACTATGGCTACACCTTC CASSLTDYGYTF
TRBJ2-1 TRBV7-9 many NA TGTGCCAGCAGCCCCCCTGGGGCGGATTACAATGAGCAGTTCTTC CASSPPGADYNEQFF
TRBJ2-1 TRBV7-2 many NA TGTGCCAGCAGCTTAGCACCCGCGTTGAATGAGCAGTTCTTC CASSLAPALNEQFF
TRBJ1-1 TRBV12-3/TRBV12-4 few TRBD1 TGTGCCAGCAGTTTGGGACAGAACACTGAAGCTTCCTTT CASSLGQNTEASF
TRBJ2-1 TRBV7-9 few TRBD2 TGTGCCAGCAGCTTGAAACCTAGCGGGAGGGCCGGAGGAAGTGAGCAGTTCTTC CASSLKPSGRAGGSEQFF
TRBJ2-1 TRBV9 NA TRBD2 TGTGCCAGCAGTGGGGGGGACCTTGACAATGAGCAGTTCTTC CASSGGDLDNEQFF
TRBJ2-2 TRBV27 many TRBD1 TGTGCCAGCAGCCGGGGACAGGGGGCCGGGGAGCTGTTTTTT CASSRGQGAGELFF
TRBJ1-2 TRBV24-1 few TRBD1 TGTGCCACCAGTGATTTCGACAGGGGGCGTTGGGGCTACACCTTC CATSDFDRGRWGYTF
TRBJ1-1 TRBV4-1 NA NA TGCGCCAGCAGCCAAAACAGGGCTTTGAACACTGAAGCTTTCTTT CASSQNRALNTEAFF
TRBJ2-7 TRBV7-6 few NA TGTGCCAGCAGCCACGGAGGGGCCTACGAGCAGTACTTC CASSHGGAYEQYF
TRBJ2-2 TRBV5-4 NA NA TGTGCCAGCAGCTTTCCTTCCTTAAACACCGGGGAGCTGTTTTTT CASSFPSLNTGELFF
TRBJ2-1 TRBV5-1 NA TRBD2 TGCGCCAGCAGCTTGCGGGCTAGCGGGACCTCCTACAATGAGCAGTTCTTC CASSLRASGTSYNEQFF
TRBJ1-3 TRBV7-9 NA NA TGTGCCAGCAGCCTAGAGGATGTTCCTGGAAACACCATATATTTT CASSLEDVPGNTIYF
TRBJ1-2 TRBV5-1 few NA TGCGCCAGCAGCTTGACAGTGATGGGTGGCTACACCTTC CASSLTVMGGYTF
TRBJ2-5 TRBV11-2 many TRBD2 TGTGCCAGCAGCGCCACCCGGGGAGGGGAGACCCAGTACTTC CASSATRGGETQYF